What follows is one T cell receptor beta chain and its context. Its specificity is not known. This CDR3 is 17 amino acids long. Trimming cost V 1 base and J 4 bases; bases outside gene matches: 11. Per germline, CDR1 SGHNT and CDR2 YYREEE (reference sequence). The data are from a study of STAT3 mutations in large granular lymphocyte leukemia. Whole-study context: Roughly half of the longitudinally sequenced T-LGLL patients carried detectable canonical activating STAT3 mutations. Study-level results: Samples missed the first appearance of the clone. Every T-cell large granular lymphocyte leukemia patient had at least one immunodominant TCR beta clonotype.

Sequenced by immunoSEQ multiplex PCR; TCRdb stores in-frame clones only, minus some. Among about 15,000 clones, roughly 91% were seen once, and the ten largest hold roughly 9%. This receptor was identified in a woman in her forties or fifties with T-cell large granular lymphocyte leukemia. Some clones in this sample may be carry-over from other donors' samples. The chain links TRBV5-4 to TRBJ2-3; 8 bases map to TRBD2. The sequencing input was peripheral blood mononuclear cells. CDR3 sequence (DNA): TGTGCCAGCAGCTTGAAGTTCCGGCGGGAGGAATCAGATACGCAGTATTTT. Its protein product is CASSLKFRREESDTQYF.